The 16 T cell receptor beta chains below all came from one sample that was sequenced in a study of blood T cells in healthy people across ages. Combining a sample-barcoded 5' primer with a J-beta primer mix, a second PCR ran for roughly 7 to 12 cycles. MiXCR, applied by TCRdb to the 5' RACE reads, yields one record per CDR3 protein. The sample contains about 1.1 million distinct CDR3 sequences, roughly two fifths of which appear only once. The specimen was blood. These receptors came from a young man in good health.

The chain couples TRBV3-1 to TRBJ1-5, with D uncertain. Trimming shortened V by 1 base and J by 5 bases, and 12 bases separated the two germline ends. The length of the CDR3 is 15 residues. From germline, CDR1 is LGHDT and CDR2 YNNKEL (reference sequence). The CDR3 is CASSQGSGADQPQHF. The DNA for the CDR3 is TGTGCCAGCAGCCAAGGGTCGGGAGCGGATCAGCCCCAGCATTTT.

This clonotype was detected only a few times. At one of its ends the junction is not consistent with the germline gene, which may arise from a read error. The chain employs TRBV20-1 and TRBJ1-1; D is ambiguous. This CDR3 region has 13 residues. The V gene's germline CDR1 is DFQATT and CDR2 SNEGSKA (reference sequence). CDR3 nucleotides: TGTAGTGCTCGAGAGGGCAGCTACACTGAAGCTTTCTTT. It translates to CSAREGSYTEAFF.

The chain carries TRBV11-2 and TRBJ1-1; no definite D call. V was pared by 5 bases and J by 1 base, with 17 bases between. This CDR3 comprises 16 residues. Germline V lookup: CDR1 SGHAT, CDR2 FQNNGV. In DNA form, the CDR3 reads TGTGCCAGCAGCCTATTCAAGACGGCCCCGAACACTGAAGCTTTCTTT. Residues: CASSLFKTAPNTEAFF.

The gene calls are TRBV4-3 and TRBJ1-5; tentatively, D is TRBD1 (5 bases). The CDR3 totals 16 residues. V was pared by 0 bases and J by 5 bases, with 14 bases between. Per germline, CDR1 LGHNA and CDR2 YSLEER. Written as DNA, the CDR3 is TGCGCCAGCAGCCAAGATTTCGCCAGGGAGGATCAGCCCCAGCATTTT. This gives the protein CASSQDFAREDQPQHF.

This sequence joins TRBV20-1 and TRBJ1-4; TRBD1 is a possible D gene (6 bases). Germline V gene sequence: CDR1 DFQATT, CDR2 SNEGSKA (reference sequence). Trimming took off 0 bases at V and 7 bases at J, with 15 bases between the two ends. This CDR3 is built from 15 residues. CDR3 protein: CSARDHGGGSEKLFF. Written as DNA, the CDR3 is TGCAGTGCTAGAGATCACGGGGGCGGGAGTGAAAAACTGTTTTTT.

The J gene is TRBJ2-2, the V gene TRBV24-1; D ambiguous. Germline CDR1 is KGHDR and CDR2 is SFDVKD. V was cut by 7 bases and J by 1 base, with 6 bases left in between. The CDR3 is made up of 13 amino acids. The CDR3 coding sequence is TGTGCCACCAGACCGGGGAACACCGGGGAGCTGTTTTTT. It codes for CATRPGNTGELFF.

Worth noting for this clonotype: A read error may be the cause here, since a much bigger clone is one base away. The rearrangement joins TRBV29-1 to TRBJ2-3; D unclear. Germline V gene lookup returns CDR1 SQVTM and CDR2 ANQGSEA. This CDR3 is built from 13 residues. V lost 3 bases, J lost 7 bases, and 14 bases lay in between. CDR3 nucleotides: TGCAGCGTTGATGACCAGTTGTCGCATACGCAGTATTTT. It translates to CSVDDQLSHTQYF.

This clonotype has only a few counts. The V call is TRBV7-2, the J call TRBJ1-4; D is unresolved. The germline V gene has CDR1 SGHTA and CDR2 FQGNSA. V lost 1 base, J lost 12 bases, and 27 bases lay in between. The CDR3 runs to 18 residues. CDR3 nucleotides: TGTGCCAGCAGCTTAGATTTAGATTGGCCCAGTCCCTCTGTGGAACTGTTTTTT. Amino acid sequence: CASSLDLDWPSPSVELFF. Variable domain in full (rest from reference TRBV7-2 and TRBJ1-4): GAGVSQSPSNKVTEKGKDVELRCDPISGHTALYWYRQSLGQGLEFLIYFQGNSAPDKSGLPSDRFSAERTGGSVSTLTIQRTQQEDSAVYLCASSLDLDWPSPSVELFFGSGTQLSVL.

This clonotype has more than one count but fewer than ten. This chain links TRBV30 with TRBJ2-3; no firm D call. V was cut by 2 bases and J by 3 bases, with 3 bases left in between. Germline V gene data show CDR1 as GTSNPN and CDR2 as SVGIG (reference sequence). CDR3 size: 11 residues. CDR3 sequence reads: CAWSITDTQYF. The CDR3 DNA is TGTGCCTGGAGTATTACAGATACGCAGTATTTT.

This chain connects TRBV20-1 to TRBJ1-6; D is undetermined. Trimming took 4 bases from V and 6 from J, leaving 10 bases between them. The CDR3 runs 13 residues. Germline CDR1 and CDR2: DFQATT and SNEGSKA (reference sequence). The CDR3 DNA reads as TGCAGTGCTATGCAGTTAGCTAATTCACCCCTCCACTTT. Encoded protein: CSAMQLANSPLHF.

This clonotype was seen a handful of times. V gene TRBV5-1 combines with J gene TRBJ2-6, with D perhaps given as TRBD1 or TRBD2 (5 bases each). Germline CDR1 reads SGHRS; CDR2 reads YFSETQ. The ends were cut back, 0 bases at V and 2 bases at J, with 9 bases in the middle. This CDR3 has 16 residues. The CDR3 nucleotides are TGCGCCAGCAGCTTGGATCTGGGGGCTGGGGCCAACGTCCTGACTTTC. It is translated as CASSLDLGAGANVLTF.

This clonotype occurred a few times. The genes are TRBV10-3 and TRBJ1-5, with D possibly TRBD1 on 5 matching bases. This CDR3 has 15 amino acids. Trimming shortened V by 9 bases and J by 4 bases, and 19 bases separated the two germline ends. The germline V gene encodes CDR1 ENHRY and CDR2 SYGVKD. CDR3 sequence reads: CAISRGQDKNQPQHF. The CDR3 DNA reads TGTGCCATTAGTAGGGGCCAGGATAAGAATCAGCCCCAGCATTTT.

V gene TRBV9 combines with J gene TRBJ2-3; 12 nucleotides match TRBD2. CDR1 SGDLS and CDR2 YYNGEE come from the germline V gene. Trimming removed 0 bases from V and 0 bases from J; junction bases left unmatched: 5. The length of the CDR3 is 18 residues. The CDR3 sequence is CASSVATSGGLSTDTQYF. The CDR3, as DNA: TGTGCCAGCAGCGTAGCGACTAGCGGGGGCCTCAGCACAGATACGCAGTATTTT.

This clonotype occurred a few times. The rearrangement uses TRBV20-1 and TRBJ2-3; D is possibly TRBD1 (6 bases). CDR3 size: 15 residues. Germline CDR1 reads DFQATT; CDR2 reads SNEGSKA (reference sequence). V was trimmed by 6 bases and J by 2 bases, leaving 18 bases between them. As DNA, the CDR3 is TGCAGTGCCATGGCAGCAGGGGCAGACACAGATACGCAGTATTTT. Protein: CSAMAAGADTDTQYF.

This sequence joins TRBV20-1 and TRBJ2-2; D possibly corresponds to TRBD2 (5 bases). The CDR3 runs to 15 residues. Trimming removed 1 base from V and 1 base from J, with 10 bases in between. Germline CDR1 is DFQATT and CDR2 is SNEGSKA (reference sequence). CDR3 in DNA: TGCAGTGCTAGAGTTATTCGGGGGAACACCGGGGAGCTGTTTTTT. It encodes CSARVIRGNTGELFF.

This clonotype turned up a few times. The V gene is TRBV12-3 or TRBV12-4, the J gene TRBJ2-3; D is unresolved. Trimming removed 3 bases at V and 5 bases at J, with 15 bases between. The CDR3 runs to 15 residues. The CDR3 sequence: CASSFSHRGGDTQYF. DNA of the CDR3: TGTGCCAGCAGTTTTTCCCACCGCGGCGGAGATACGCAGTATTTT.